The following is a T cell receptor (beta chain) sequence with its context. As yet, its antigen is unknown. This record comes from a study of early stage breast cancer tumors. General study results and limits: Functional markers like CD4, CD8 and FOXP3 were missed in bulk sequencing. Tumors had around 2.5-fold higher T cell density than normal breast.

Profiling relied on immunoSEQ multiplex PCR, and the TCRdb table lists in-frame clones only, not all of them. The table includes about 19,000 clones, over 70% detected once. This CDR3 comprises 17 residues. Trimming shortened V by 0 bases and J by 4 bases, and 16 bases separated the two germline ends. Germline V gene sequence: CDR1 SGDLS, CDR2 YYNGEE. Specimen: blood. The TCR was taken from a person between 65 and 80 years old with breast cancer. V and J are TRBV9 and TRBJ2-2; D unclear. The CDR3 spells CASSVVPRPRGTGELFF. The CDR3 coding sequence is TGTGCCAGCAGCGTAGTACCCCGGCCCCGAGGCACCGGGGAGCTGTTTTTT.